A single sample gave rise to the 10 T cell receptor beta chains below, sequenced in a study of response to subunit inactivated influenza vaccine. TCRdb processed the RT-PCR reads anew with MiXCR; each CDR3 protein has one entry. In the table there are hundreds of thousands of distinct CDR3 sequences, roughly 20% of which are singletons. The sequencing used PBMCs from blood, collected more than 4 days after vaccination. The receptor source for this set is a man aged 50 to 59 who received an inactivated influenza vaccine.

The rearrangement uses TRBV9 and TRBJ1-6, with D perhaps matching TRBD1 (6 bases). V dropped 4 bases and J dropped 8 bases, with 13 bases sitting between them. CDR3 length: 14 residues. The germline V gene has CDR1 SGDLS and CDR2 YYNGEE. The CDR3 region is CASSQGTTYSPLHF. As DNA, the CDR3 is TGTGCCAGCAGCCAGGGGACAACTTATTCACCCCTCCACTTT.

This clonotype turned up a few times. This sequence joins TRBV20-1 and TRBJ1-1; D may be TRBD1 (6 bases). Trimming left V 2 bases short and J 5 bases short, with 15 bases between. Germline V gene lookup returns CDR1 DFQATT and CDR2 SNEGSKA (reference sequence). CDR3 length: 14 residues. The CDR3 region has the DNA TGCAGTGCTAGATTGGGGGGCGCTTCTACTGAAGCTTTCTTT. Translating it yields CSARLGGASTEAFF.

This clonotype was detected only a few times. The rearrangement links TRBV10-3 to TRBJ2-7; a weak D match, TRBD1 (5 bases). This CDR3 has 12 amino acids. Germline V gene data show CDR1 as ENHRY and CDR2 as SYGVKD. V was trimmed by 0 bases and J by 9 bases, leaving 9 bases between them. In DNA, the CDR3 is TGTGCCATCAGTGAGTCCTCTAGGGGGCAGTACTTC. Amino acids: CAISESSRGQYF.

The genes are TRBV20-1 and TRBJ2-7, with TRBD1 identical over 8 bases. From germline, CDR1 is DFQATT and CDR2 SNEGSKA (reference sequence). The CDR3 consists of 17 residues. V shed 1 base and J 6 bases; nucleotides not matched to a gene: 17. CDR3 protein: CSARAPTGGSASSEQYF. The CDR3 DNA follows: TGCAGTGCTAGAGCCCCTACAGGGGGGTCGGCAAGTTCCGAGCAGTACTTC.

Turning to this clonotype: The missing conserved phenylalanine or tryptophan at the end of this CDR3 makes a read error likely. The chain combines TRBV20-1 with TRBJ2-5, with 10 bases aligning to TRBD2. CDR3 length equals 15 residues. V trimming: 6 bases; J trimming: 2 bases; junction bases outside the gene matches: 9. The V gene's germline CDR1 is DFQATT and CDR2 SNEGSKA (reference sequence). The CDR3 bases are TGCAGTGCCACCCGACTAGCGGGTGTACAAGAGACCCAGTACTAC. It is translated as CSATRLAGVQETQYY.

This clonotype has just a few counts. V is TRBV29-1 and J is TRBJ2-3, with a tentative D call TRBD2 (6 bases). The length of the CDR3 is 20 residues. V lost 6 bases to trimming and J lost 1 base, with 32 bases between them. CDR1 is SQVTM, CDR2 ANQGSEA, per germline. The CDR3 nucleotides read TGCAGCGTCCCCATGCCCCTGACACTCGGGGGTGGATTCCGCACAGATACGCAGTATTTT. Protein sequence: CSVPMPLTLGGGFRTDTQYF.

This chain links TRBV6-2 or TRBV6-3 with TRBJ2-3; D assignment may be TRBD1 or TRBD2 (6 bases each). Trimming cost V 2 bases and J 6 bases, with 36 bases left between them. The CDR3 is 22 amino acids. Per the germline V gene, CDR1 is MNHEY and CDR2 is SVGEGT. The CDR3 DNA reads as TGTGCCAGCAGTTACGTCGGGAGAAGAGGGAGGAAACGACAGGCCGGTTCCGATACGCAGTATTTT. It yields the protein CASSYVGRRGRKRQAGSDTQYF.

This clonotype was detected many times. This sequence joins TRBV29-1 and TRBJ2-7; the match to TRBD2 covers 10 bases. Germline CDR1 and CDR2: SQVTM and ANQGSEA. The length of the CDR3 is 13 residues. The junction had 7 bases not matched to a gene; V was cut back by 6 bases and J by 5 bases. The CDR3 protein is CSVSVGLANEQYF. The CDR3 DNA reads as TGCAGCGTCTCGGTGGGACTAGCGAACGAGCAGTACTTC.

The table lists this clonotype with a few counts. The chain carries TRBV7-2 and TRBJ1-6; possible D gene TRBD1, 6 bases. Trimming took off 1 base at V and 9 bases at J, with 13 bases between the two ends. The CDR3 sequence is 15 residues long. Germline V gene lookup returns CDR1 SGHTA and CDR2 FQGNSA. CDR3 in amino acids: CASSLGRRGGSPLHF. CDR3 sequence (DNA): TGTGCCAGCAGCTTAGGGCGCAGGGGAGGTTCACCCCTCCACTTT.

This clonotype was counted many times. The chain has TRBV12-3 or TRBV12-4 and TRBJ2-3, with TRBD2 identical over 10 bases. The CDR3 is 15 amino acids. The ends lost 3 bases at V and 5 bases at J; junction bases unmatched: 5. The DNA for the CDR3 is TGTGCCAGCAGTTTTCTTACTAGCGGGGAAGATACGCAGTATTTT. Its protein is CASSFLTSGEDTQYF.